This T cell receptor beta chain is from a study of T cell responses to AZD1222 COVID-19 vaccine. Profiling relied on immunoSEQ multiplex PCR, and the TCRdb table lists in-frame clones only, not all of them. The sample lists 95,000 to 120,000 clones, around 84% seen once, with 2.5% to 4% in the top ten. The CDR3 loop spans 15 amino acids. V was cut by 2 bases and J by 8 bases, with 15 bases left in between. Germline V gene sequence: CDR1 MDHEN, CDR2 SYDVKM. General study points: Seropositive AZD1222 recipients at baseline numbered only 6 or 7. It should be noted that donors were predominantly white British and more often female, and clonal diversity was possibly underestimated. Reportedly, nearly half the spike-specific TCRs target unmutated variant regions.

With regard to this clone: Its specificity is unknown.

The sequenced sample was peripheral blood, obtained on day 0 of AZD1222 vaccination. The clonotype originates from an adult in good health. J is TRBJ1-4 and V is TRBV28; D is uncertain. The DNA of the CDR3 is TGTGCCAGCAGTTTAGCGTCTGGGGTGGTGGAAAAACTGTTTTTT. It encodes CASSLASGVVEKLFF.